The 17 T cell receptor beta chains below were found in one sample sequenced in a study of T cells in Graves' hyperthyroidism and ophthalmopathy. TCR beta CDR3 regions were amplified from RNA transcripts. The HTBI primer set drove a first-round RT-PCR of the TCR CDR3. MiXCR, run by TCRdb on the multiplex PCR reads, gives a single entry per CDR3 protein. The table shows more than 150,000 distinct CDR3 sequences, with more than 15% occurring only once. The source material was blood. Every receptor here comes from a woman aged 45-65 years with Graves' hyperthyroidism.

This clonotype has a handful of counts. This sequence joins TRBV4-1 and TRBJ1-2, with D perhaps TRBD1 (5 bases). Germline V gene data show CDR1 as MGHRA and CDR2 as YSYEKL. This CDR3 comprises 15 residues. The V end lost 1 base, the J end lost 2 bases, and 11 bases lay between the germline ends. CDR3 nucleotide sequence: TGCGCCAGCAGCCAAGTGGGGGGACTAAACTATGGCTACACCTTC. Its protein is CASSQVGGLNYGYTF.

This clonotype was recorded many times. CDR3 loop: CASLGTPYSNQPQHF. In DNA, the CDR3 is TGTGCCAGCCTCGGGACACCTTATAGCAATCAGCCCCAGCATTTT. The rearrangement uses TRBV6-1 and TRBJ1-5; D perhaps matches TRBD1 (6 bases). The V gene's germline CDR1 is MNHNS and CDR2 SASEGT. The CDR3 runs to 15 residues. Trimming removed 8 bases from V and 0 bases from J, with 14 bases in between.

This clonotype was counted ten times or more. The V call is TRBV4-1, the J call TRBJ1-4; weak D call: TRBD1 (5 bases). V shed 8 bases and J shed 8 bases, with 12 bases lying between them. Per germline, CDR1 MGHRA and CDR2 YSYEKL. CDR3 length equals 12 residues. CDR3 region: CASGGRDEKLFF. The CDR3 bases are TGCGCCAGCGGGGGGAGGGACGAAAAACTGTTTTTT.

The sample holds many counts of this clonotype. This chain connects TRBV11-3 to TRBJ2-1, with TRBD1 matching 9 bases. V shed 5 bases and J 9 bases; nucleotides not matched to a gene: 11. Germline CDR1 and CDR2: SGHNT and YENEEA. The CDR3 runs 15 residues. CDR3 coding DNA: TGTGCCAGCAGCCCACCGGGACAGGGTATGCTTGAGCAGTTCTTC. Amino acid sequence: CASSPPGQGMLEQFF.

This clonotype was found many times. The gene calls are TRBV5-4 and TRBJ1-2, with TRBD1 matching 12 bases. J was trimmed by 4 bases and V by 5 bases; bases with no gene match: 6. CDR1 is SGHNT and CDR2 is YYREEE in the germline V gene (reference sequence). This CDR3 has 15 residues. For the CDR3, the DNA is TGTGCCAGCAGACGGGACAGGGGGCGTCTCTATGGCTACACCTTC. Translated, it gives CASRRDRGRLYGYTF.

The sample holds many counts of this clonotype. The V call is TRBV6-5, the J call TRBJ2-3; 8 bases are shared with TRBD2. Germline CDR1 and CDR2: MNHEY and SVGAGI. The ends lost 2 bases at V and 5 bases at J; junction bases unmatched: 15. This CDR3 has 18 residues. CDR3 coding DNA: TGTGCCAGCAGTTACCACCCCCTAAAAGCGGGGGTGGAAGATACGCAGTATTTT. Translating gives CASSYHPLKAGVEDTQYF.

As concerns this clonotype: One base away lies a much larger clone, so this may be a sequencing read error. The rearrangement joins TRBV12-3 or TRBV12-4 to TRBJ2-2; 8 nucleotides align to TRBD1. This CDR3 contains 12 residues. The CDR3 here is CASQGASGGLFF. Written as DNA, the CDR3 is TGTGCCAGCCAGGGGGCGTCCGGGGGGCTGTTTTTT.

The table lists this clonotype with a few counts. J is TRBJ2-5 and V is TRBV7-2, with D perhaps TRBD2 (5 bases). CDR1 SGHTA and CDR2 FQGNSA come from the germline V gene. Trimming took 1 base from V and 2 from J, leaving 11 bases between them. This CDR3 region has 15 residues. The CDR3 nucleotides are TGTGCCAGCAGCTTAGAATTAGCGAGGCAAGAGACCCAGTACTTC. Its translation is CASSLELARQETQYF. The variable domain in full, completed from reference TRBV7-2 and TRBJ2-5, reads GAGVSQSPSNKVTEKGKDVELRCDPISGHTALYWYRQSLGQGLEFLIYFQGNSAPDKSGLPSDRFSAERTGGSVSTLTIQRTQQEDSAVYLCASSLELARQETQYFGPGTRLLVL.

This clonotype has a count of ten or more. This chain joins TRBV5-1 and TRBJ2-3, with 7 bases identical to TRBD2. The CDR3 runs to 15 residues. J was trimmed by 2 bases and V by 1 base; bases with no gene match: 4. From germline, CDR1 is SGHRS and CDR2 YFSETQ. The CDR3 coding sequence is TGCGCCAGCAGCTTGACGAGCGGGGCCACAGATACGCAGTATTTT. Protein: CASSLTSGATDTQYF.

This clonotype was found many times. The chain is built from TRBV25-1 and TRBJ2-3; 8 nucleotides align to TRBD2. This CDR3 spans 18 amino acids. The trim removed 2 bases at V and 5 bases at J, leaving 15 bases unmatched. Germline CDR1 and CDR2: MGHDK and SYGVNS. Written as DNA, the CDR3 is TGTGCCAGCAGTGAAATCATTTTAACCGGGACTAGGATAGATACGCAGTATTTT. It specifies CASSEIILTGTRIDTQYF.

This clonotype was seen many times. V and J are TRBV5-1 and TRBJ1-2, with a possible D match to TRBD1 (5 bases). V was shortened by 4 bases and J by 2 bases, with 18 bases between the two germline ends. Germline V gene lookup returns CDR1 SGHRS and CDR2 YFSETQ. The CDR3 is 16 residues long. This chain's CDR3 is CASSLSAGRGNYGYTF. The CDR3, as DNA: TGCGCCAGCAGCCTCTCCGCGGGGAGGGGCAACTATGGCTACACCTTC.

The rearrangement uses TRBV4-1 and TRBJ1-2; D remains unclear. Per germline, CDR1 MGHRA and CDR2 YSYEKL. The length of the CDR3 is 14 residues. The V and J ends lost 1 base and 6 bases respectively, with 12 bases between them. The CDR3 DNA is TGCGCCAGCAGCCAAGTCTCCCGAGGCGATGGCTACACCTTC. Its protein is CASSQVSRGDGYTF.

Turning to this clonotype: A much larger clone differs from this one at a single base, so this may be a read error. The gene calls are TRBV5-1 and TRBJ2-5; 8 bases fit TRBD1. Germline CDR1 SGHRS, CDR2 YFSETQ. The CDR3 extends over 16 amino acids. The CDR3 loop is CASGLGPDRAMETQYF. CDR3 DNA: TGCGCCAGCGGCTTGGGGCCGGACAGGGCGATGGAGACCCAGTACTTC.

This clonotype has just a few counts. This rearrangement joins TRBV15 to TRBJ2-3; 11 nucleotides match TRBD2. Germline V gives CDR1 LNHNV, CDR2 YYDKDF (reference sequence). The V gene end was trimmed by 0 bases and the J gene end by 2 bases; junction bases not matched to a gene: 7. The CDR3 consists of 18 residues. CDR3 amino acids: CATSRDTLAGGYTDTQYF. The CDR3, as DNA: TGTGCCACCAGCAGAGATACTCTAGCGGGGGGCTACACAGATACGCAGTATTTT.

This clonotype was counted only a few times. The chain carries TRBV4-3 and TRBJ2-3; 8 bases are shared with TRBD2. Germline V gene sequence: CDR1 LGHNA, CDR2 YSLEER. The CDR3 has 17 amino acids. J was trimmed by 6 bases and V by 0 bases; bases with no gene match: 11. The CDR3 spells CASSQEEGTSGWDTQYF. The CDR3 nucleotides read TGCGCCAGCAGCCAAGAAGAAGGAACTAGCGGCTGGGATACGCAGTATTTT.

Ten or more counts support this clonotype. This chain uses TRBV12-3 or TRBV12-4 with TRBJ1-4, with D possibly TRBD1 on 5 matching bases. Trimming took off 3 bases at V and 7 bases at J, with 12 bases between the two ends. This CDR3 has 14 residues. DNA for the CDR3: TGTGCCAGCAGTTTTAATGGGGCTAGTGAAAAACTGTTTTTT. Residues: CASSFNGASEKLFF.

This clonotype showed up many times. In DNA, the CDR3 is TGTGCCAGCAGCTCCCATCCCCAAGAGACCCAGTACTTC. Protein: CASSSHPQETQYF. This chain links TRBV7-8 with TRBJ2-5, with unresolved D. Germline loops: CDR1 SGHVS, CDR2 FQNEAQ. The CDR3 runs to 13 residues. V was trimmed by 4 bases and J by 1 base, leaving 7 bases between them.